The sequence of this T cell receptor beta chain was determined in a study of cytomegalovirus exposure and HLA in healthy donors. CDR3 length equals 14 residues. The V end was cut by 2 bases, the J end by 8 bases, with 15 bases between. The germline gives CDR1 SGHDN, CDR2 FVKESK. PCR involved 60 Vbeta and 13 Jbeta primers. Sequencing used immunoSEQ multiplex PCR; TCRdb keeps in-frame clones, though not all of them. The table shows 90,000 to 150,000 clones, with roughly 78% occurring only once. This chain uses TRBV14 with TRBJ1-2; no clear D gene. What was sequenced was PBMCs. The sequence derives from a woman in her thirties in good health and CMV-seropositive. The CDR3 sequence is CASSQKRLGLGYTF. The CDR3, as DNA: TGTGCCAGCAGCCAAAAGCGGCTCGGTTTGGGCTACACCTTC.